This TCR beta chain originates from a study of cytomegalovirus exposure and HLA in healthy donors. CDR1 SQVTM and CDR2 ANQGSEA come from the germline V gene. Trimming at V came to 6 bases and at J to 6 bases, leaving 1 base not matched to a gene. This CDR3 is built from 11 residues. Though nominally healthy at sampling, donors likely had unrecorded immune exposures. The primer mix had 60 Vbeta and 13 Jbeta primers. Generated by immunoSEQ multiplex PCR, the TCRdb table keeps only in-frame clones and is missing some. The sample has about 130,000 clones, around 68% seen once; the top ten hold 3% to 4.5%.

The chain uses TRBV29-1 and TRBJ2-2; 7 bases are shared with TRBD1. The material sequenced was PBMCs. This clonotype originated in a man between 40 and 49 years old in good health and CMV-seropositive. The CDR3 spells CSVQGPGELFF. CDR3 DNA sequence: TGCAGCGTACAGGGGCCCGGGGAGCTGTTTTTT.